This T cell receptor beta chain was sequenced for a study of cytomegalovirus exposure and HLA in healthy donors. Trimming took 5 bases from V and 6 from J, leaving 20 bases between them. The CDR3 sequence is 17 residues long. The germline gives CDR1 SGHTA, CDR2 FQGNSA. Vbeta (60) and Jbeta (13) primers were used in the PCR. Sequencing used immunoSEQ multiplex PCR; TCRdb keeps in-frame clones, though not all of them. The sample lists around 170,000 clones; around 77% were seen once. This sequence originates from a woman aged 30 to 39 in good health and CMV-seronegative. Sequenced sample: PBMCs. This sequence joins TRBV7-2 and TRBJ1-6, with a possible D match to TRBD1 (6 bases). The CDR3 DNA reads as TGTGCCAGCAGCCGCAGAGGGGGAACAGGAAGTAATTCACCCCTCCACTTT. Protein: CASSRRGGTGSNSPLHF.